Below are 4 T cell receptor beta chains sequenced from a single sample in a study of T cell repertoires in cytomegalovirus infection. TCRdb processed the reads anew with MiXCR; each CDR3 protein has one entry. The sample includes about 76,000 distinct CDR3 sequences, 3.5% to 4.5% of them seen just once. The specimen was PBMCs. These receptors came from a human donor in good health (CMV status not recorded). Some clones in this sample may be carry-over from other donors' samples.

This clonotype appeared many times. J is TRBJ2-1 and V is TRBV7-9; D is uncertain. Germline V gene data show CDR1 as SEHNR and CDR2 as FQNEAQ (reference sequence). The V end was cut by 5 bases, the J end by 8 bases, with 22 bases between. The CDR3 totals 16 residues. CDR3 nucleotide sequence: TGTGCCAGCAGCCCGGGTGCGGTAGCATGGACGGATGAGCAGTTCTTC. As protein: CASSPGAVAWTDEQFF. The complete variable domain, with remaining parts taken from reference TRBV7-9 and TRBJ2-1, reads DTGVSQNPRHKITKRGQNVTFRCDPISEHNRLYWYRQTLGQGPEFLTYFQNEAQLEKSRLLSDRFSAERPKGSFSTLEIQRTEQGDSAMYLCASSPGAVAWTDEQFFGPGTRLTVL.

At least ten counts were recorded for this clonotype. This rearrangement joins TRBV19 to TRBJ2-2; D is ambiguous. The germline V and J ends were trimmed by 1 base and 5 bases, with 11 bases remaining between them. This CDR3 spans 15 amino acids. Germline loops: CDR1 LNHDA, CDR2 SQIVND (reference sequence). The CDR3 here is CASSIAARVTGELFF. CDR3 coding DNA: TGTGCCAGTAGTATAGCGGCCAGAGTGACCGGGGAGCTGTTTTTT. The entire variable domain, with the rest obtained from reference TRBV19 and TRBJ2-2, is as follows: DGGITQSPKYLFRKEGQNVTLSCEQNLNHDAMYWYRQDPGQGLRLIYYSQIVNDFQKGDIAEGYSVSREKKESFPLTVTSAQKNPTAFYLCASSIAARVTGELFFGEGSRLTVL.

This clonotype was counted many times. The rearrangement links TRBV6-6 to TRBJ2-3; D gene uncertain. Deletions cut 2 bases from V and 9 bases from J, with 9 bases between. Germline V gene lookup returns CDR1 MNHNY and CDR2 SVGAGI (reference sequence). The CDR3 consists of 12 residues. The DNA for the CDR3 is TGTGCCAGCAGTTACCCCACTGAGACGCAGTATTTT. Amino acid sequence: CASSYPTETQYF.

This clonotype was seen many times. One end of the junction does not line up with germline, which may come from a read error. This chain links TRBV2 with TRBJ1-4, with 9 nucleotides matching TRBD1. The length of the CDR3 is 14 residues. Per germline, CDR1 SNHLY and CDR2 FYNNEI. The CDR3: CASSDEGQGPNWIF. CDR3 nucleotide sequence: TGTGCCAGCAGTGATGAGGGACAGGGACCTAATTGGATTTTT.